This T cell receptor (beta chain) was retrieved from a study of blood T cell repertoires in COVID-19. Across the whole study: The United States, Italy and Spain provided the acute and convalescent COVID-19 samples. Sample material is recorded as cDNA or gDNA derived from T cells, B-cell-depleted T cells, or PBMCs.

The trim removed 7 bases at V and 2 bases at J, leaving 12 bases unmatched. Germline assignment: CDR1 SQVTM and CDR2 ANQGSEA. This CDR3 is 15 amino acids long. The assay was immunoSEQ multiplex PCR, and TCRdb's table has in-frame clones only and misses some. Of some 90,000 clones detected, more than 75% appear once; the ten largest clones hold about 25%. V gene TRBV29-1 combines with J gene TRBJ1-2; TRBD1 agrees at 8 bases. The sequence was obtained from a human donor in a cohort sampled during active COVID-19. The sequencing sample was made of peripheral blood. CDR3 nucleotides: TGCAGCGCCGTTGGACAGGGTCTGGGAAACTATGGCTACACCTTC. It translates to CSAVGQGLGNYGYTF. The whole variable domain, remainder taken from reference TRBV29-1 and TRBJ1-2, is SAVISQKPSRDICQRGTSLTIQCQVDSQVTMMFWYRQQPGQSLTLIATANQGSEATYESGFVIDKFPISRPNLTFSTLTVSNMSPEDSSIYLCSAVGQGLGNYGYTFGSGTRLTVV.